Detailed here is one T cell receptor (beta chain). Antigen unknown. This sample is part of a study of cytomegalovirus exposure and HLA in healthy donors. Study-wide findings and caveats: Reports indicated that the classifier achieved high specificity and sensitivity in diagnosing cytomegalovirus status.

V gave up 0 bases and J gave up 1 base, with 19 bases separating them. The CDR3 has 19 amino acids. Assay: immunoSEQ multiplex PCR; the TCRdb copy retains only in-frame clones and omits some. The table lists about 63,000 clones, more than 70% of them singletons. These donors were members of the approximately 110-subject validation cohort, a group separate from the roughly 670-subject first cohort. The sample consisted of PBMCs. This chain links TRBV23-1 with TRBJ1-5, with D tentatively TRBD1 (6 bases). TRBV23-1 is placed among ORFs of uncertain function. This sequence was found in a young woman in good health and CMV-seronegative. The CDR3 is CASSQSYRVVNRSNQPQHF. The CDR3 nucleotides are TGCGCCAGCAGTCAATCCTACAGGGTGGTGAATAGGAGCAATCAGCCCCAGCATTTT.